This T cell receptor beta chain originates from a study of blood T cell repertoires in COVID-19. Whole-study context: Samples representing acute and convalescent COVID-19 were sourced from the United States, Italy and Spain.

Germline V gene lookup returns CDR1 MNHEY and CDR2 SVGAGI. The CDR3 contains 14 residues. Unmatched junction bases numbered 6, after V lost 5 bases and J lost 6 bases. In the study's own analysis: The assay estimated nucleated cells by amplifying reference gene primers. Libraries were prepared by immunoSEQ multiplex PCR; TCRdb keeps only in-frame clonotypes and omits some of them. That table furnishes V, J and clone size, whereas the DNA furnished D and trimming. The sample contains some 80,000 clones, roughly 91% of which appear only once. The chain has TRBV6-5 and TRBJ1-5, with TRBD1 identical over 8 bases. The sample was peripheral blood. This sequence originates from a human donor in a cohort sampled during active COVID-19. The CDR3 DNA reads TGTGCCAGCAGTCCGCAGGGGGCGGGTCAGCCCCAGCATTTT. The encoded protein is CASSPQGAGQPQHF.